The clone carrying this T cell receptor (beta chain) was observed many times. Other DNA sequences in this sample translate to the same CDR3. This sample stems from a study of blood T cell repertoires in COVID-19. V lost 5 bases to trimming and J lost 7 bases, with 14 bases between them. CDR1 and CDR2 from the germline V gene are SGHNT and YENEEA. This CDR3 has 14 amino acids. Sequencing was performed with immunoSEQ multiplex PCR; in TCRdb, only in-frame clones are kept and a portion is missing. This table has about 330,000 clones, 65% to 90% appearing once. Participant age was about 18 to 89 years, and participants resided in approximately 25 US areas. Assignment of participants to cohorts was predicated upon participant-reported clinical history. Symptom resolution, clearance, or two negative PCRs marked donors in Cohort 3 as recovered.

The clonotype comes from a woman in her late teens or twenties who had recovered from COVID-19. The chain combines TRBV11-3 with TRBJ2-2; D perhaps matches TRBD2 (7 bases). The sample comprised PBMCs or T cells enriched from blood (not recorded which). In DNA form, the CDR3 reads TGTGCCAGCAGCCCGCGGGGGCGTAACGGGGAGCTGTTTTTT. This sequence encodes CASSPRGRNGELFF.